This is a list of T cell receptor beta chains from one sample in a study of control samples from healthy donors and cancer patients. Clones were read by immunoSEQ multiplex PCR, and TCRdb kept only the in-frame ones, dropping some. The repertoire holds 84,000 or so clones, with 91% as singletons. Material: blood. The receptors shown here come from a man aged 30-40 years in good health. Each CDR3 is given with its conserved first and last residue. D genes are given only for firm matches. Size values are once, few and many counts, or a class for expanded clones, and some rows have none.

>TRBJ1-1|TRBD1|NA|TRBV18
CASSPMDRVNTEAFF
TGTGCCAGCTCACCAATGGACAGGGTGAACACTGAAGCTTTCTTT
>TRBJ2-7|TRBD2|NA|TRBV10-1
CASSSSGRAYEQYF
TGCGCCAGCAGTTCTAGCGGGAGGGCCTACGAGCAGTACTTC
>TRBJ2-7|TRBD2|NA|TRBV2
CASRVFGGYEQYF
TGTGCCAGCAGGGTATTCGGGGGGTACGAGCAGTACTTC
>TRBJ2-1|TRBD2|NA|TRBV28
CASSTTGGRIEQFF
TGTGCCAGCAGTACAACGGGGGGGCGGATAGAGCAGTTCTTC
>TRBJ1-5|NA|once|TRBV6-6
CASSYNADSNQPQHF
TGTGCCAGCAGTTACAACGCCGATAGCAATCAGCCCCAGCATTTT
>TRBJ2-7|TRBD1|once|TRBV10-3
CAISDPGQAAYEQYF
TGTGCCATCAGTGACCCCGGACAGGCCGCCTACGAGCAGTACTTC
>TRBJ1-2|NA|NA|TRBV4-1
CASSQDQGGYGYTF
TGCGCCAGCAGCCAAGATCAAGGGGGCTATGGCTACACCTTC
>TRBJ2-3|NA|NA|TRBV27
CASSLSGVGRTDTQYF
TGTGCCAGCAGTTTATCAGGCGTTGGGCGAACAGATACGCAGTATTTT
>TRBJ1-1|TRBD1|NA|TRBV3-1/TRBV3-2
CASRTGPNTEAFF
TGTGCCAGCAGGACAGGGCCGAACACTGAAGCTTTCTTT
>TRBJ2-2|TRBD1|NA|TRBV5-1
CASSLRQGADTGELFF
TGCGCCAGCAGCTTGAGACAGGGGGCGGACACCGGGGAGCTGTTTTTT
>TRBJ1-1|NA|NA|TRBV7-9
CASSLAASMNTEAFF
TGTGCCAGCAGCTTAGCGGCCAGTATGAACACTGAAGCTTTCTTT
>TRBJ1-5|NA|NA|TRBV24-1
CATSFGGPNQPQHF
TGTGCCACCAGTTTTGGGGGGCCGAATCAGCCCCAGCATTTT
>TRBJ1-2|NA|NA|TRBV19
CASRLDINYGYTF
TGTGCCAGTAGACTCGACATAAACTATGGCTACACCTTC
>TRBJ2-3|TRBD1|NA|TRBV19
CASSKGQGADTQYF
TGTGCCAGTAGTAAGGGACAGGGGGCAGATACGCAGTATTTT
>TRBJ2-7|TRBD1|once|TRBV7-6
CASSLVQPGQGIYEQYF
TGTGCCAGCAGCTTAGTCCAACCGGGACAGGGGATCTACGAGCAGTACTTC
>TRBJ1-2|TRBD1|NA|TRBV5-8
CASSLGQGVGGYTF
TGTGCCAGCAGCCTGGGACAGGGAGTGGGTGGCTACACCTTC
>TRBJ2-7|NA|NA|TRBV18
CASSPPVQDYEQYF
TGTGCCAGCTCACCACCAGTACAGGACTACGAGCAGTACTTC
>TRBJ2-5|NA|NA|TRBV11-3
CASSFGPQETQYF
TGTGCCAGCAGCTTTGGACCTCAAGAGACCCAGTACTTC
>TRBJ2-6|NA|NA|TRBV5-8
CASGLSGANVLTF
TGTGCCAGTGGACTGTCTGGGGCCAACGTCCTGACTTTC
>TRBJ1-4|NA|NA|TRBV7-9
CASSLRTNNEKLFF
TGTGCCAGCAGCTTACGCACAAATAATGAAAAACTGTTTTTT
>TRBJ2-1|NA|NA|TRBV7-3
CASSLDSYNEQFF
TGTGCCAGCAGCCTGGACTCGTACAATGAGCAGTTCTTC
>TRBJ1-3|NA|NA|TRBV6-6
CASSYNDNRGNTIYF
TGTGCCAGCAGTTACAATGACAATCGGGGGAACACCATATATTTT
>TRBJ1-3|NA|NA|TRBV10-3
CAISPDPEGNTIYF
TGTGCCATCAGCCCGGACCCAGAGGGAAACACCATATATTTT
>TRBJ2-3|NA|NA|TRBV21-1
CASSERISGRKRKSTDTQYF
TGTGCCAGCAGCGAAAGGATTTCGGGACGCAAAAGGAAGAGCACAGATACGCAGTATTTT
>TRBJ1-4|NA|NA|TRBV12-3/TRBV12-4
CASSLGGRVLFF
TGTGCCAGCAGTTTAGGGGGAAGGGTACTGTTTTTT
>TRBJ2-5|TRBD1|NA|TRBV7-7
CASSPGQIKETQYF
TGTGCTAGCAGCCCGGGACAGATTAAAGAGACCCAGTACTTC
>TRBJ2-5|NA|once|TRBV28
CASSFSETQYF
TGTGCCAGCAGTTTTTCAGAGACCCAGTACTTC
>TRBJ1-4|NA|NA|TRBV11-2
CASSTHRDHEKLFF
TGTGCCAGCAGCACACACCGGGACCATGAAAAACTGTTTTTT
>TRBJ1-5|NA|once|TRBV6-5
CASSYSRTGNQPQHF
TGTGCCAGCAGTTACTCAAGGACAGGCAATCAGCCCCAGCATTTT
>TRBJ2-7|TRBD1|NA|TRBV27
CASSSRQGTFSYEQYF
TGTGCCAGCAGTTCCCGACAGGGGACCTTCTCCTACGAGCAGTACTTC
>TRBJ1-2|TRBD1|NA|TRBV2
CASSVDRGYGYTF
TGTGCCAGCAGCGTGGACAGGGGCTATGGCTACACCTTC
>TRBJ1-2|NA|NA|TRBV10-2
CASSESKVGNYGYTF
TGCGCCAGCAGTGAGTCGAAAGTCGGAAACTATGGCTACACCTTC
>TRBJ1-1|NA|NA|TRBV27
CASSHGTPNTEAFF
TGTGCCAGCAGTCACGGGACACCGAACACTGAAGCTTTCTTT
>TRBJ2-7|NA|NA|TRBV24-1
CATSDSVRGYEQYF
TGTGCCACCAGTGATTCCGTCAGGGGATACGAGCAGTACTTC
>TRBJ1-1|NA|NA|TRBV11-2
CASSYKRHTGGTMNTEAFF
TGTGCCAGCAGCTACAAGCGACATACAGGCGGGACCATGAACACTGAAGCTTTCTTT
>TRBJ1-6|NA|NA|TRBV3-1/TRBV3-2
CASTMGNSPLHF
TGTGCCAGCACCATGGGCAATTCACCCCTCCACTTT
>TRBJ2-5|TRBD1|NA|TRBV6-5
CASSRDRGRVETQYF
TGTGCCAGCAGCCGGGACAGGGGGCGCGTTGAGACCCAGTACTTC
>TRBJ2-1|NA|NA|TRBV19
CASRLGGDNEQFF
TGTGCCAGTCGCCTTGGGGGTGACAATGAGCAGTTCTTC
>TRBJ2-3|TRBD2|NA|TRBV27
CASSFRIPSGTSGSTDTQYF
TGTGCCAGCAGTTTCCGGATTCCTAGTGGTACTAGCGGAAGCACAGATACGCAGTATTTT
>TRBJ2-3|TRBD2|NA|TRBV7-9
CASGGLAGGSQYTQYF
TGTGCCAGCGGCGGACTAGCGGGAGGGTCGCAATATACGCAGTATTTT
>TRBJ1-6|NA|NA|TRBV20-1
CSASPGGDFGPLHF
TGCAGTGCTAGTCCGGGAGGGGATTTTGGACCCCTCCACTTT
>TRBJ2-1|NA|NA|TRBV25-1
CASSEYNPRAGREQFF
TGTGCCAGCAGTGAATATAACCCCAGGGCGGGTCGTGAGCAGTTCTTC
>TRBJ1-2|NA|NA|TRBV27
CASSLGRDTDYGYTF
TGTGCCAGCAGTTTGGGAAGGGACACCGACTATGGCTACACCTTC
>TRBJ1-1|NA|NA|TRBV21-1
CASRTPIRTEAFF
TGTGCCAGCAGAACTCCAATTCGCACTGAAGCTTTCTTT